The rows below give T cell receptor beta chains drawn from one sample of a study of T-cell memory formation after mild COVID-19. TCRdb itself ran the 5' RACE reads through MiXCR, one entry per CDR3 protein. The sample contains 250,000 to 350,000 distinct CDR3 sequences, about a sixth of which appear only once. The sequenced material came from PBMCs or a T cell subset sorted from them (not recorded which). The receptors here all came from a man younger than 35 who had mild COVID-19 (a few samples of this study predate the infection). Cell type and time point are not known. CDR3s include the opening cysteine and the closing phenylalanine or tryptophan. The D gene is left open where the match is weak. Size tells how often a clone was seen (once, few, many) or the class of an expanded clone, and some rows leave it out.

V: TRBV5-1; size: -; J: TRBJ2-2; D: -; CDR3: CASSLVTQATGELFF; DNA: TGCGCCAGCAGCTTGGTTACTCAGGCCACCGGGGAGCTGTTTTTT
V: TRBV7-9; size: -; J: TRBJ1-4; D: TRBD1; CDR3: CASSHRKGQGPPPEKLFF; DNA: TGTGCCAGCAGCCACCGGAAGGGACAGGGCCCGCCACCCGAAAAACTGTTTTTT
V: TRBV7-2; size: many; J: TRBJ2-5; D: -; CDR3: CASSRGVQETQYF; DNA: TGTGCCAGCAGTAGGGGGGTCCAAGAGACCCAGTACTTC
V: TRBV5-1; size: -; J: TRBJ2-5; D: TRBD2; CDR3: CASSYSGGETQYF; DNA: TGCGCCAGCAGTTATAGCGGGGGAGAGACCCAGTACTTC
V: TRBV9; size: -; J: TRBJ2-3; D: -; CDR3: CASSVDGAGTDTQYF; DNA: TGTGCCAGCAGCGTAGACGGGGCTGGCACAGATACGCAGTATTTT
V: TRBV5-4; size: few; J: TRBJ2-3; D: -; CDR3: CASSFASLTDTQYF; DNA: TGTGCCAGCAGCTTCGCGAGCCTCACAGATACGCAGTATTTT
V: TRBV7-6; size: few; J: TRBJ1-6; D: -; CDR3: CASSLQGADNSPLHF; DNA: TGTGCCAGCAGCTTGCAGGGCGCGGATAATTCACCCCTCCACTTT
V: TRBV7-9; size: -; J: TRBJ1-1; D: -; CDR3: CASSPTNTNTEAFF; DNA: TGTGCCAGCAGCCCCACGAACACGAACACTGAAGCTTTCTTT
V: TRBV4-2; size: -; J: TRBJ2-2; D: -; CDR3: CASSDGSTENTGELFF; DNA: TGTGCCAGCAGCGACGGGAGCACCGAAAACACCGGGGAGCTGTTTTTT
V: TRBV11-2; size: -; J: TRBJ1-1; D: -; CDR3: CASSSGSLRAFF; DNA: TGTGCCAGCAGCTCCGGGAGTCTGCGAGCTTTCTTT
V: TRBV29-1; size: -; J: TRBJ2-5; D: -; CDR3: CSVDPRQQETQYF; DNA: TGCAGCGTTGATCCGCGACAACAAGAGACCCAGTACTTC
V: TRBV20-1; size: -; J: TRBJ1-5; D: -; CDR3: CSALSGSENQPQHF; DNA: TGCAGTGCCCTTTCGGGCTCTGAAAATCAGCCCCAGCATTTT
V: TRBV12-3/TRBV12-4; size: -; J: TRBJ2-5; D: -; CDR3: CASSLDSYQETQYF; DNA: TGTGCCAGCAGCCTAGACAGTTACCAAGAGACCCAGTACTTC
V: TRBV7-2; size: -; J: TRBJ2-4; D: TRBD2; CDR3: CASSPGGDQEYF; DNA: TGTGCCAGCAGCCCCGGGGGGGACCAGGAGTACTTC
V: TRBV9; size: -; J: TRBJ2-6; D: -; CDR3: CASSVGGTGANVLTF; DNA: TGTGCCAGCAGCGTAGGGGGAACTGGGGCCAACGTCCTGACTTTC